These 26 T cell receptor beta chains originate from one sample sequenced in a study of CD8+CD57+ T cells in acquired aplastic anemia. Genomic DNA, the template, was used for profiling of the TCR beta VDJ and CDR3. In TCRdb, the reads were re-called with MiXCR into one record per CDR3 protein. The profile shows around 180,000 distinct CDR3 sequences, 64% of them singletons. The sequencing sample was made of sorted CD4+, CD8+, or CD8+CD57+ T cells (not recorded which) from PBMCs. All receptors come from a human donor with severe aplastic anemia or a healthy control (not recorded which).

The CDR3 protein is CASSIGSGSEQYF. CDR3 DNA sequence: TGTGCCAGTAGTATAGGGTCCGGGAGCGAGCAGTACTTC. This rearrangement joins TRBV19 to TRBJ2-7; a weak D match, TRBD2 (6 bases). This CDR3 region has 13 residues. Germline CDR1 is LNHDA and CDR2 is SQIVND (reference sequence). V dropped 1 base and J dropped 6 bases, with 10 bases sitting between them.

For the CDR3, the DNA is TGTGCCAGCAGCGCAACCGGGACTAGCGGGTACGGTGAGCAGTTCTTC. Its translation: CASSATGTSGYGEQFF. The chain employs TRBV7-3 and TRBJ2-1; 12 bases are a match to TRBD2. V was pared by 5 bases and J by 9 bases, with 11 bases of the junction left unmatched. Germline V lookup: CDR1 SGHTA, CDR2 FQGTGA. The CDR3 covers 16 residues.

In this sample, this clonotype turned up many times. The J gene is TRBJ1-3, the V gene TRBV7-9; D is ambiguous. Germline assignment: CDR1 SEHNR and CDR2 FQNEAQ (reference sequence). Trimming took 0 bases from V and 0 from J, leaving 6 bases between them. CDR3 length equals 15 residues. The CDR3 spells CASSLAGSSGNTIYF. CDR3 bases: TGTGCCAGCAGCTTAGCGGGCAGCTCTGGAAACACCATATATTTT.

The chain employs TRBV7-3 and TRBJ2-5; 7 nucleotides line up with TRBD2. J lost 4 bases, V lost 3 bases, and 5 bases had no gene match. The germline gives CDR1 SGHTA, CDR2 FQGTGA. The length of the CDR3 is 14 residues. The CDR3 bases are TGTGCCAGCAGCTTGGTGGGAGGGCGAGAGACCCAGTACTTC. This sequence encodes CASSLVGGRETQYF.

V usage is TRBV24-1 and J usage is TRBJ2-7; possibly TRBD1 for D (5 bases). V was pared by 2 bases and J by 7 bases, with 14 bases between. Germline values: CDR1 KGHDR, CDR2 SFDVKD. The length of the CDR3 is 14 residues. The CDR3 DNA follows: TGTGCCACCAGTGATTCCGGCAGGGCGCAAGAGCAGTACTTC. It is translated as CATSDSGRAQEQYF.

Here the CDR3 DNA reads TGCGCCAGCAGTGAAGGAGACAGGGTCGTTCAGTACTTC. This encodes CASSEGDRVVQYF. This rearrangement joins TRBV10-2 to TRBJ2-4; 7 bases are shared with TRBD1. Germline V CDR1 and CDR2: WSHSY, SAAADI. The CDR3 sequence is 13 residues long. J was trimmed by 11 bases and V by 3 bases; bases with no gene match: 7.

The V call is TRBV5-1, the J call TRBJ2-7; a possible D gene is TRBD1 (5 bases). This CDR3 is 14 amino acids long. The V gene lost 1 base and the J gene lost 2 bases, with 10 bases spanning the gap. Germline assignment: CDR1 SGHRS and CDR2 YFSETQ. The CDR3 DNA is TGCGCCAGCAGCTTGCAAGGACATACCTACGAGCAGTACTTC. Amino acid sequence: CASSLQGHTYEQYF.

This chain uses TRBV12-3 or TRBV12-4 with TRBJ1-2, with 7 bases aligning to TRBD1. Losses at the gene ends were 5 bases for V and 1 base for J; bases not matched to a gene: 10. The CDR3 loop spans 16 amino acids. The CDR3 loop is CASSLTTGAINYGYTF. In DNA form, the CDR3 reads TGTGCCAGCAGTCTAACCACAGGGGCGATTAACTATGGCTACACCTTC.

J is TRBJ1-2 and V is TRBV20-1; the D is unclear. The CDR3 runs to 13 residues. The V gene's germline CDR1 is DFQATT and CDR2 SNEGSKA (reference sequence). The V end was cut by 1 base, the J end by 3 bases, with 9 bases between. The CDR3 protein is CSARAQRDYGYTF. The DNA for the CDR3 is TGCAGTGCTAGAGCGCAAAGAGACTATGGCTACACCTTC.

This clonotype was seen a handful of times. CDR3 sequence (DNA): TGCAGTGCTGAGTCTCGCCAAGAGACCCAGTACTTC. Encoded protein: CSAESRQETQYF. The chain recombines TRBV20-1 with TRBJ2-5, with D unclear. V lost 5 bases to trimming and J lost 1 base, with 8 bases between them. Per the germline V gene, CDR1 is DFQATT and CDR2 is SNEGSKA (reference sequence). The CDR3 length is 12 residues.

Ten or more counts support this clonotype. The V gene is TRBV7-9, the J gene TRBJ2-5, with TRBD2 matching 7 bases. Germline CDR1 is SEHNR and CDR2 is FQNEAQ (reference sequence). The CDR3 totals 16 residues. The V and J ends lost 1 base and 2 bases, in that order; junction bases with no gene match: 7. The CDR3 coding sequence is TGTGCCAGCAGCTTAGGCGTAGCGGGTGCACAAGAGACCCAGTACTTC. It specifies CASSLGVAGAQETQYF.

This sequence joins TRBV29-1 and TRBJ1-1; 7 bases are shared with TRBD1. V lost 1 base to trimming and J lost 9 bases; unmatched junction nucleotides: 5. This CDR3 is built from 12 residues. CDR1 is SQVTM, CDR2 ANQGSEA, per germline. As DNA, the CDR3 is TGCAGCGTTGAAGCCCCACAGGGGAAAGCTTTCTTT. Protein sequence: CSVEAPQGKAFF.

The chain employs TRBV25-1 and TRBJ2-5; 8 bases line up with TRBD1. After removal of 0 bases from V and 3 bases from J, the junction contained 3 bases not matched to a gene. This CDR3 comprises 15 residues. In germline, CDR1 is MGHDK, CDR2 SYGVNS. This CDR3 is CASSEYTTGEETQYF. The CDR3 bases are TGTGCCAGCAGTGAATACACGACAGGGGAAGAGACCCAGTACTTC.

The chain is built from TRBV2 and TRBJ2-7; 7 positions agree with TRBD2. Trimming took 6 bases from V and 5 from J; bases not matched to a gene: 4. The CDR3 totals 12 residues. In germline, CDR1 is SNHLY, CDR2 FYNNEI. The CDR3 sequence: CASRPRGDEQYF. Here the CDR3 DNA reads TGTGCCAGCAGGCCCCGGGGGGACGAGCAGTACTTC.

The chain links TRBV29-1 to TRBJ2-1; tentatively, D is TRBD2 (6 bases). Per the germline V gene, CDR1 is SQVTM and CDR2 is ANQGSEA. V shed 3 bases and J shed 15 bases, with 21 bases lying between them. CDR3 size: 13 residues. This CDR3 reads CSVDVGRGDERFF. The CDR3 DNA reads as TGCAGCGTTGATGTGGGGCGGGGTGATGAACGGTTCTTC.

J is TRBJ2-2 and V is TRBV6-6, with D possibly TRBD2 on 6 matching bases. The CDR3 is made up of 15 amino acids. Germline CDR1 reads MNHNY; CDR2 reads SVGAGI (reference sequence). V was shortened by 2 bases and J by 5 bases, with 12 bases between the two germline ends. In DNA form, the CDR3 reads TGTGCCAGCAGTTACCCTCTGGCGGGGACCGGGGAGCTGTTTTTT. Encoded protein: CASSYPLAGTGELFF.

This sequence joins TRBV5-4 and TRBJ2-7; D call uncertain. This CDR3 spans 15 amino acids. The V gene lost 1 base and the J gene lost 1 base, with 12 bases spanning the gap. Germline-derived CDR1 and CDR2 are SGHNT and YYREEE (reference sequence). The CDR3 sequence: CASSLPGIASYEQYF. Written as DNA, the CDR3 is TGTGCCAGCAGCTTGCCTGGGATTGCTTCCTACGAGCAGTACTTC. Combining the CDR3 with reference TRBV5-4 and TRBJ2-7 gives the whole variable domain ETGVTQSPTHLIKTRGQQVTLRCSSQSGHNTVSWYQQALGQGPQFIFQYYREEENGRGNFPPRFSGLQFPNYSSELNVNALELDDSALYLCASSLPGIASYEQYFGPGTRLTVT.

The chain joins TRBV12-3 or TRBV12-4 to TRBJ1-2; the D gene is possibly TRBD1 (5 bases). The CDR3 is 13 amino acids. The V gene lost 5 bases and the J gene lost 2 bases, with 9 bases spanning the gap. The CDR3 is CASSSRENYGYTF. CDR3 DNA: TGTGCCAGCAGTAGCAGGGAAAACTATGGCTACACCTTC.

About this clonotype itself: The conserved closing phenylalanine or tryptophan is absent in this CDR3, likely reflecting a read error. This chain uses TRBV6-4 with TRBJ2-3; 8 bases map to TRBD2. The CDR3 has 15 amino acids. Germline V gene lookup returns CDR1 MRHNA and CDR2 SNTAGT. CDR3 sequence (DNA): TGTGCCAGCAGTGACTCCCGGGGGGGCACAGACACGCAGTATCTT. It is translated as CASSDSRGGTDTQYL.

J is TRBJ1-6 and V is TRBV7-3; D is unclear. This CDR3 is 14 amino acids long. V was shortened by 6 bases and J by 7 bases, with 13 bases between the two germline ends. CDR1 and CDR2 from the germline V gene are SGHTA and FQGTGA. DNA for the CDR3: TGTGCCAGCAGTGAAGCGTGGAGCAATTCACCCCTCCACTTT. This translates into CASSEAWSNSPLHF.

The CDR3 spells CASSRGRPRFEQYF. The CDR3 DNA sequence: TGTGCCAGCAGCCGTGGCCGGCCAAGGTTCGAGCAGTACTTC. The chain employs TRBV7-8 and TRBJ2-7; no clear D. CDR3 length: 14 amino acids. Germline CDR1 reads SGHVS; CDR2 reads FQNEAQ. V shed 5 bases and J shed 6 bases, with 17 bases lying between them. The full variable domain, rest sourced from reference TRBV7-8 and TRBJ2-7, is GAGVSQSPRYKVAKRGQDVALRCDPISGHVSLFWYQQALGQGPEFLTYFQNEAQLDKSGLPSDRFFAERPEGSVSTLKIQRTQQEDSAVYLCASSRGRPRFEQYFGPGTRLTVT.

The chain links TRBV19 to TRBJ2-1, with TRBD1 matching over 9 bases. Germline CDR1 and CDR2: LNHDA and SQIVND (reference sequence). The CDR3 length is 14 residues. J lost 6 bases, V lost 8 bases, and 8 bases had no gene match. The CDR3 coding sequence is TGTGCCAGTTCTGAACAGACAGGGGGCAATGAGCAGTTCTTC. Translating gives CASSEQTGGNEQFF.

This clonotype was observed many times. The chain links TRBV2 to TRBJ2-1; 9 positions match TRBD1. V dropped 5 bases and J dropped 0; count of bases not matched to a gene: 2. Germline V CDR1 and CDR2: SNHLY, FYNNEI. The CDR3 length is 15 residues. This chain's CDR3 is CASSPTGGSYNEQFF. The CDR3 DNA reads TGTGCCAGCAGTCCGACAGGGGGCTCCTACAATGAGCAGTTCTTC.

This rearrangement joins TRBV7-8 to TRBJ1-2; 10 positions agree with TRBD1. Trimming took 5 bases from V and 7 from J; bases not matched to a gene: 7. There are 14 residues in the CDR3. Germline lookup yields CDR1 SGHVS and CDR2 FQNEAQ. CDR3 coding DNA: TGTGCCAGCAGCCCCCAGACAGGGGGCAGTGGCTACACCTTC. The encoded protein is CASSPQTGGSGYTF.

This clonotype was detected a few times. This chain connects TRBV19 to TRBJ2-7; 7 bases line up with TRBD2. Losses at the gene ends were 3 bases for V and 2 bases for J; bases not matched to a gene: 4. CDR3 length equals 14 residues. Germline V gives CDR1 LNHDA, CDR2 SQIVND (reference sequence). The CDR3: CASSMGGRAYEQYF. CDR3 nucleotides: TGTGCCAGTAGTATGGGGGGGAGGGCCTACGAGCAGTACTTC. The whole variable domain, remainder taken from reference TRBV19 and TRBJ2-7, is DGGITQSPKYLFRKEGQNVTLSCEQNLNHDAMYWYRQDPGQGLRLIYYSQIVNDFQKGDIAEGYSVSREKKESFPLTVTSAQKNPTAFYLCASSMGGRAYEQYFGPGTRLTVT.

The chain employs TRBV27 and TRBJ2-1; the match to TRBD2 covers 8 bases. This CDR3 region has 15 residues. The germline gives CDR1 MNHEY, CDR2 SMNVEV (reference sequence). V shed 0 bases and J 3 bases; nucleotides not matched to a gene: 1. CDR3 loop: CASSLSLAGYNEQFF. CDR3 DNA: TGTGCCAGCAGTTTATCCCTAGCGGGCTACAATGAGCAGTTCTTC.